The present TCR beta chain was sequenced within a study of cytomegalovirus exposure and HLA in healthy donors. Findings of the study overall: An analysis done earlier found most TCR beta V segments productive about 87% or about 30% of the time. The study put under 200 TCR beta chains on its list as cytomegalovirus-associated. Both high specificity and high sensitivity reportedly marked the classifier's diagnosis of cytomegalovirus status.

The CDR3 length is 18 residues. Germline CDR1 reads MGHRA; CDR2 reads YSYEKL. V lost 2 bases to trimming and J lost 3 bases; unmatched junction nucleotides: 15. In this sample, this clone turned up once. Its antigen is not identified. It was with 60 Vbeta and 13 Jbeta primers that the PCR ran. TCRdb keeps only in-frame clones here, not all; method: immunoSEQ multiplex PCR. The sample has around 140,000 clones; roughly 79% are singletons. The chain combines TRBV4-1 with TRBJ2-5; 7 bases align to TRBD2. Sequencing used PBMCs. This clonotype was sampled from a male donor in good health and CMV-seronegative. For the CDR3, the DNA is TGCGCCAGCAGCCAAAACTTCGACGTGCGACTAGCAGAAGAGACCCAGTACTTC. It encodes CASSQNFDVRLAEETQYF.